The 26 T cell receptor beta chains presented below share a single source sample, sequenced in a study of PD-L1 blockade in urothelial cancer. Assay: immunoSEQ multiplex PCR; the TCRdb copy retains only in-frame clones and omits some. The sample has tens of thousands of clones, less than 90% seen once. The sequences come from PBMCs, collected around atezolizumab (anti-PD-L1) treatment. These receptor sequences come from a man aged 65 to 79 with urothelial cancer.

This clone was detected once. This CDR3 reads CASSLLIGLDRGSNQPQHF. Written as DNA, the CDR3 is TGTGCCAGCAGTTTATTGATCGGGCTGGACAGGGGATCCAATCAGCCCCAGCATTTT. The chain couples TRBV28 to TRBJ1-5; TRBD1 aligns across 9 bases. Germline-derived CDR1 and CDR2 are MDHEN and SYDVKM. Trimming took 1 base from V and 3 from J; bases not matched to a gene: 13. This CDR3 contains 19 residues.

The chain has TRBV2 and TRBJ2-3, with 7 positions matching TRBD1. The CDR3 consists of 14 residues. V was clipped by 11 bases and J by 2 bases; unmatched bases: 10. CDR1 SNHLY and CDR2 FYNNEI come from the germline V gene. In DNA, the CDR3 is TGTGCCTCCCTATGGGGGACAGTCACAGATACGCAGTATTTT. This sequence encodes CASLWGTVTDTQYF.

The V call is TRBV5-8, the J call TRBJ2-4, with D perhaps matching TRBD1 (5 bases). Germline V lookup: CDR1 SGHTS, CDR2 YDEGEE. The ends were cut back, 0 bases at V and 8 bases at J, with 6 bases in the middle. The CDR3 covers 12 residues. DNA for the CDR3: TGTGCCAGCAGCTTGGTGGGGCACATTCAGTACTTC. It specifies CASSLVGHIQYF.

The rearrangement links TRBV9 to TRBJ1-2, with D maybe TRBD1 (5 bases). Germline V gives CDR1 SGDLS, CDR2 YYNGEE. The CDR3 totals 16 residues. Between the trimmed V and J ends, which lost 0 bases and 1 base, there was a span of 13 bases. The CDR3 DNA reads TGTGCCAGCAGCGTAGGCCCGGGGGAGGGTAACTATGGCTACACCTTC. It specifies CASSVGPGEGNYGYTF.

This rearrangement joins TRBV6-5 to TRBJ1-3; 7 nucleotides match TRBD1. CDR3 length equals 15 residues. The junction had 5 bases not matched to a gene; V was cut back by 6 bases and J by 0 bases. Germline V gives CDR1 MNHEY, CDR2 SVGAGI. CDR3 DNA: TGTGCCAGCAGGGACAGGTTCTACTCTGGAAACACCATATATTTT. It translates to CASRDRFYSGNTIYF.

CDR3 nucleotide sequence: TGTGCCAGCAGCTTTAGGGGGTTGAATGAAAAACTGTTTTTT. Amino acids: CASSFRGLNEKLFF. The chain links TRBV7-9 to TRBJ1-4, with D possibly TRBD1 on 6 matching bases. Trimming left V 3 bases short and J 5 bases short, with 10 bases between. Per the germline V gene, CDR1 is SEHNR and CDR2 is FQNEAQ (reference sequence). The CDR3 is 14 residues long.

The table lists this clone with a count of one. This chain uses TRBV5-5 with TRBJ2-5; D possibly corresponds to TRBD1 (5 bases). Trimming removed 4 bases at V and 5 bases at J, with 15 bases between. CDR3 length equals 14 residues. Germline CDR1 SGHKS, CDR2 YYEKEE (reference sequence). The chain's CDR3 is CASSNTGAWETQYF. CDR3 sequence (DNA): TGTGCCAGCAGCAATACAGGAGCCTGGGAGACCCAGTACTTC.

The chain employs TRBV5-1 and TRBJ2-1; the match to TRBD1 covers 9 bases. Germline assignment: CDR1 SGHRS and CDR2 YFSETQ. J gave up 7 bases and V 4 bases, and 12 bases lay outside the gene matches. The CDR3 totals 16 residues. The chain's CDR3 is CASSIAPGQGRNEQFF. The CDR3 nucleotides read TGCGCCAGCAGCATAGCACCGGGACAGGGAAGGAATGAGCAGTTCTTC.

The CDR3 nucleotides read TGTGCCAGCAGCTTAGGTCTTAACACCGGGGAGCTGTTTTTT. This codes for CASSLGLNTGELFF. This chain links TRBV7-6 with TRBJ2-2; no definite D call. This CDR3 spans 14 amino acids. The germline CDR1 and CDR2 sequences are SGHVS and FNYEAQ. The V and J ends lost 1 base and 2 bases respectively, with 5 bases between them.

The rearrangement joins TRBV5-1 to TRBJ2-1, with 7 bases identical to TRBD2. CDR3 length: 15 amino acids. CDR1 is SGHRS, CDR2 YFSETQ, per germline. The V and J ends lost 1 base and 5 bases, in that order; junction bases with no gene match: 6. The CDR3 sequence is CASSLSSGGHNEQFF. DNA of the CDR3: TGCGCCAGCAGCTTGTCCTCGGGAGGTCACAATGAGCAGTTCTTC. Full variable domain (missing parts from reference TRBV5-1 and TRBJ2-1): KAGVTQTPRYLIKTRGQQVTLSCSPISGHRSVSWYQQTPGQGLQFLFEYFSETQRNKGNFPGRFSGRQFSNSRSEMNVSTLELGDSALYLCASSLSSGGHNEQFFGPGTRLTVL.

The chain carries TRBV13 and TRBJ2-3, with 7 bases identical to TRBD1. J gave up 7 bases and V 3 bases, and 10 bases lay outside the gene matches. CDR3 size: 15 residues. Germline V gene sequence: CDR1 PRHDT, CDR2 FYEKMQ (reference sequence). CDR3 in amino acids: CASSLNRGITNTQYF. CDR3 DNA: TGTGCCAGCAGCTTGAACAGGGGCATAACGAATACGCAGTATTTT.

The chain combines TRBV28 with TRBJ2-2, with 9 bases fitting TRBD1. Germline assignment: CDR1 MDHEN and CDR2 SYDVKM. With V trimmed by 5 bases and J by 4 bases, 8 bases remained unmatched. The CDR3 consists of 16 residues. This CDR3 reads CASSPDRGVLTGELFF. The CDR3 DNA is TGTGCCAGCAGTCCTGACAGGGGGGTTCTCACCGGGGAGCTGTTTTTT.

This chain links TRBV2 with TRBJ1-2; 12 bases align to TRBD1. The CDR3 sequence is 15 residues long. Germline values: CDR1 SNHLY, CDR2 FYNNEI. V was clipped by 6 bases and J by 7 bases; unmatched bases: 9. The CDR3 loop reads CASRELGQGASGYTF. The CDR3 DNA sequence: TGTGCCAGCAGGGAACTGGGACAGGGGGCGAGTGGCTACACCTTC.

The rearrangement joins TRBV7-6 to TRBJ2-2, with TRBD1 matching 7 bases. The CDR3 loop spans 15 amino acids. Germline CDR1 SGHVS, CDR2 FNYEAQ. Trimming took 4 bases from V and 1 from J; bases not matched to a gene: 3. CDR3 residues: CASSSRQGNTGELFF. The CDR3 DNA follows: TGTGCCAGCAGCTCCCGACAGGGGAACACCGGGGAGCTGTTTTTT. Together with reference TRBV7-6 and TRBJ2-2, the CDR3 gives the full variable domain: GAGVSQSPRYKVTKRGQDVALRCDPISGHVSLYWYRQALGQGPEFLTYFNYEAQQDKSGLPNDRFSAERPEGSISTLTIQRTEQRDSAMYRCASSSRQGNTGELFFGEGSRLTVL.

This clone was seen more than once but under ten times. CDR3 nucleotide sequence: TGTGCCAGCAGACTGACCGGGACAGCTGGCCGATATGGCGGCTACACCTTC. Its protein product is CASRLTGTAGRYGGYTF. The chain couples TRBV28 to TRBJ1-2; 7 bases align to TRBD1. V was pared by 6 bases and J by 8 bases, with 21 bases of the junction left unmatched. CDR1 and CDR2 from the germline V gene are MDHEN and SYDVKM. This CDR3 is 17 amino acids long.

This clone was counted between two and nine times. The rearrangement uses TRBV28 and TRBJ2-5, with TRBD1 matching over 10 bases. The CDR3 loop spans 17 amino acids. Germline V gives CDR1 MDHEN, CDR2 SYDVKM. The V segment lost 6 bases and the J segment 0 bases; nucleotides outside the gene matches: 10. The CDR3 DNA sequence: TGTGCCAGCAGCACAAGGGGGACAGGGGCGAACCAAGAGACCCAGTACTTC. It encodes CASSTRGTGANQETQYF.

This rearrangement joins TRBV28 to TRBJ2-7, with TRBD1 matching 7 bases. CDR3 size: 14 residues. V was clipped by 7 bases and J by 0 bases; unmatched bases: 6. Looked up from germline, CDR1 is MDHEN and CDR2 is SYDVKM. This chain's CDR3 is CASKVAGGSYEQYF. For the CDR3, the DNA is TGTGCCAGCAAAGTCGCAGGGGGCTCCTACGAGCAGTACTTC.

The rearrangement joins TRBV4-1 to TRBJ2-1, with 7 bases aligning to TRBD2. There are 15 residues in the CDR3. The germline gives CDR1 MGHRA, CDR2 YSYEKL. Germline trimming cut 4 bases from V and 0 bases from J; bases unmatched to any gene: 3. In nucleotides, the CDR3 is TGCGCCAGCAGCCTGCGGGAGAGCTCCTACAATGAGCAGTTCTTC. Translating it yields CASSLRESSYNEQFF.

This chain uses TRBV7-9 with TRBJ1-1; D is undetermined. Germline CDR1 and CDR2: SEHNR and FQNEAQ (reference sequence). CDR3 length equals 18 residues. Trimming stripped 4 bases from V and 6 bases from J, with 27 bases between. The chain's CDR3 is CASSSVGRDEGRIAEAFF. Written as DNA, the CDR3 is TGTGCCAGCAGCTCTGTAGGCCGGGATGAGGGAAGGATCGCTGAAGCTTTCTTT.

The chain employs TRBV10-1 and TRBJ2-5; 9 nucleotides agree with TRBD1. Germline V CDR1 and CDR2: WNHNN, SYGVQD (reference sequence). The CDR3 extends over 16 amino acids. The junction had 4 bases not matched to a gene; V was cut back by 0 bases and J by 2 bases. The CDR3, as DNA: TGCGCCAGCAGTGAGTCGACAGGGGGAGGTCAAGAGACCCAGTACTTC. Residues: CASSESTGGGQETQYF.

The rearrangement links TRBV2 to TRBJ2-2; tentative D call: TRBD1 (6 bases). V dropped 5 bases and J dropped 5 bases, with 15 bases sitting between them. Germline V CDR1 and CDR2: SNHLY, FYNNEI. The CDR3 has 15 residues. The CDR3 DNA follows: TGTGCCAGCAGTTTCGGGACACCTGATACCGGGGAGCTGTTTTTT. This sequence encodes CASSFGTPDTGELFF.

The genes are TRBV28 and TRBJ2-4; weak D call: TRBD2 (6 bases). V was trimmed by 3 bases and J by 0 bases, leaving 12 bases between them. CDR1 and CDR2 from the germline V gene are MDHEN and SYDVKM. The CDR3 extends over 16 amino acids. The CDR3 loop reads CASSFAGPLAKNIQYF. The CDR3 DNA reads as TGTGCCAGCAGTTTTGCGGGACCGCTAGCCAAAAACATTCAGTACTTC. The entire variable domain, with the rest obtained from reference TRBV28 and TRBJ2-4, is as follows: DVKVTQSSRYLVKRTGEKVFLECVQDMDHENMFWYRQDPGLGLRLIYFSYDVKMKEKGDIPEGYSVSREKKERFSLILESASTNQTSMYLCASSFAGPLAKNIQYFGAGTRLSVL.

This chain uses TRBV9 with TRBJ2-7; 9 bases fit TRBD1. This CDR3 has 15 amino acids. From germline, CDR1 is SGDLS and CDR2 YYNGEE. V was pared by 2 bases and J by 5 bases, with 8 bases of the junction left unmatched. CDR3 nucleotides: TGTGCCAGCAGCGTCGAGGGGACAGGGAACGACGAGCAGTACTTC. Its protein is CASSVEGTGNDEQYF.

V is TRBV4-2 and J is TRBJ2-3, with D uncertain. V was shortened by 3 bases and J by 1 base, with 14 bases between the two germline ends. CDR3 length equals 16 residues. CDR1 and CDR2 (germline): LGHNA, YNFKEQ. As DNA, the CDR3 is TGTGCCAGCAGCCATTCCCCACTATCCGGCACAGATACGCAGTATTTT. This translates into CASSHSPLSGTDTQYF.

V and J are TRBV9 and TRBJ2-2, with TRBD2 matching over 13 bases. Trimming removed 3 bases from V and 5 bases from J; junction bases left unmatched: 13. CDR1 and CDR2 (germline): SGDLS, YYNGEE. CDR3 length: 19 residues. CDR3 loop: CASSDGGTSGKLWTGELFF. CDR3 bases: TGTGCCAGCAGCGATGGAGGGACTAGCGGGAAGTTATGGACCGGGGAGCTGTTTTTT.

This chain connects TRBV9 to TRBJ2-3; D not resolved. V gave up 1 base and J gave up 1 base, with 10 bases separating them. Germline V lookup: CDR1 SGDLS, CDR2 YYNGEE. CDR3 length: 15 residues. The CDR3 loop reads CASSVREAGTDTQYF. In DNA form, the CDR3 reads TGTGCCAGCAGCGTAAGAGAGGCCGGCACAGATACGCAGTATTTT.